This T cell receptor beta chain was identified during a study of cytomegalovirus exposure and HLA in healthy donors. Study-wide results and limits: Most of the TCR beta V segments (in an earlier analysis) were productive either about 87% or about 30% of the time. Relative to the approximately 630-donor mean, N-insertions were reportedly fewer in an Asian-associated ancestry cluster in a later analysis.

The CDR3 extends over 16 amino acids. Germline CDR1 reads LGHNA; CDR2 reads YSLEER. V was clipped by 2 bases and J by 0 bases; unmatched bases: 3. Remarks on this clone: Its antigen remains unidentified.

60 Vbeta and 13 Jbeta primers were used in PCR. Assay: immunoSEQ multiplex PCR; the TCRdb copy retains only in-frame clones and omits some. The sample holds about 180,000 clones, about 80% seen once. This clonotype originated in a woman aged 25 to 39 in good health and CMV-seronegative. The chain joins TRBV4-3 to TRBJ2-3; 9 nucleotides align to TRBD2. Input material: PBMCs. CDR3 amino acids: CASSQYAGGSTDTQYF. In DNA form, the CDR3 reads TGCGCCAGCAGCCAATATGCGGGGGGGAGCACAGATACGCAGTATTTT.